This T cell receptor beta chain was documented in a study of neurological immune-mediated disorders. The unsorted libraries had their origin in 2 million PBMCs stored at -80 C. This clonotype was picked up many times. CDR1 is MGHRA, CDR2 YSYEKL, per germline. The V gene lost 6 bases and the J gene lost 6 bases, with 9 bases spanning the gap. CDR3 size: 11 residues. The cDNA was synthesized by 5'RACE incorporating 10-nucleotide random UMIs. TCRdb re-called the 5' RACE reads with MiXCR, one entry per CDR3 protein. The table lists 55,000 to 65,000 distinct CDR3 sequences, more than 9.5% of them singletons, with about 10% in the top ten.

What was sequenced was PBMCs. The chain employs TRBV4-1 and TRBJ2-7; D remains unclear. This clonotype was sampled from an older woman with HTLV-1-associated myelopathy (HAM/TSP). CDR3 sequence (DNA): TGCGCCAGCAGGGGCAGGAGCGAGCAGTACTTC. Translating gives CASRGRSEQYF.